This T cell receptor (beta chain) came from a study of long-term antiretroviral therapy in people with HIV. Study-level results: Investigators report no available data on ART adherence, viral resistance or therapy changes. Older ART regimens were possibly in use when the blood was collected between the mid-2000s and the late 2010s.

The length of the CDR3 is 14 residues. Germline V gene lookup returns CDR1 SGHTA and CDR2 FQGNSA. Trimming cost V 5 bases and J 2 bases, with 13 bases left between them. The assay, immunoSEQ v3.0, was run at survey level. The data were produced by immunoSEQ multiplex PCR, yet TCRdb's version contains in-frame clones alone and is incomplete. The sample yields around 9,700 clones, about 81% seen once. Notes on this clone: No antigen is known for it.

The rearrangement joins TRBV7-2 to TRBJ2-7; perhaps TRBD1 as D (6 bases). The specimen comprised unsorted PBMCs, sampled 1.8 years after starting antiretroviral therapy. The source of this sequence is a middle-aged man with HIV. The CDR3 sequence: CASSIQGNAYEQYF. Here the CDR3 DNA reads TGTGCCAGCAGCATACAGGGTAATGCCTACGAGCAGTACTTC.